The subject of this entry is one TCR beta chain. The target of this receptor is not known. No base quality information exists; no much larger clone differs at one position. The immunoSEQ Assay, a bias-controlled multiplex PCR, was used to amplify TCRbeta CDR3 regions from genomic DNA. The paper's processing steps were these. Within the assay, amplification of reference gene primers was used to estimate how many nucleated cells each sample contained. To quantify the absolute abundance of each unique TCRbeta CDR3 rearrangement, sequence reads were collapsed and filtered. For each sample, productive Simpson clonality was calculated by taking the square root of Simpson's diversity index across productive rearrangements. The immuneACCESS repertoire file appears here via TCRdb, limited to in-frame rearrangements. These files lack a portion of the clones; in checked studies, under half of the deficit traces to unresolved V genes, and the cause of the others is not known. V and J calls and clone size are as listed in that table; D and trimming were resolved from the DNA. The sample profile shows about 250,000 clones; 88% of them were found once. Clones ranked in the top ten supply around 1.4% of the sample.

CDR3 length: 13 amino acids, cysteine to phenylalanine. Only the CDR3 region is kept as DNA, spanning 39 bases read in frame from base 1. V lost 1 base and J lost 6 bases; the stretch between them is 9 bases long. This sample was included in a study of blood T cell repertoires in COVID-19 (dated by TCRdb to about 2020). Describing the broader study: Samples from collaborators originated in the United States, Italy and Spain and spanned both the acute and convalescent phases of COVID-19. The dataset comprised deeply sampled blood TCRbeta repertoires from subjects exposed to, actively infected with, or recovered from COVID-19. Sample metadata almost always included a de-identified subject ID, COVID-19 status, age in years and sex. The repertoires were released in a freely available public database intended as a resource for research on the immune response to SARS-CoV-2. The samples were drawn from the first 160 participants of the ongoing ImmuneRACE study and from 1,254 subjects provided by 6 global collaborators. The prospective study material was composed of cDNA or gDNA derived from T cells, B-cell-depleted T cells, or PBMCs. HLA class I and class II types, where available, came from metadata supplied by the sample provider rather than from assay-based typing.

Whole blood was collected in K2EDTA tubes by collaborating institutions according to the institutions' own protocols. For TCRbeta analysis, collaborators shipped samples as frozen whole blood, isolated PBMCs, or DNA extracted from either of those sample types. Study-level results and caveats: The amount of clinical and demographic metadata varied by source and participant and was provided uncurated.

What was sequenced was peripheral blood. Rearrangement joined TRBV12-3 or TRBV12-4 to TRBJ1-2; the D gene is possibly TRBD1, with 6 bases matching. The receptor was derived from a man older than 75 with acute or convalescent COVID-19. DNA sequence: TGTGCCAGCAGTTTAGTACAGGGTAATGGCTACACCTTC. This encodes CASSLVQGNGYTF.